This T cell receptor (beta chain) derives from a study of shared clonotypes between healthy human individuals. The CDR3 totals 16 residues. From germline, CDR1 is LNHDA and CDR2 SQIVND (reference sequence). V trimming: 8 bases; J trimming: 3 bases; junction bases outside the gene matches: 7. Clones were sequenced by immunoSEQ multiplex PCR, and TCRdb holds only the in-frame ones, with some missing. In the table there are millions of clones, roughly 96% of which are singletons. Sequencing input: naive CD4+ T cells sorted from blood. Subset: CD45RA+ positively selected. The V and J genes are TRBV19 and TRBJ2-6; 10 nucleotides line up with TRBD1. The TCR was taken from a young man in good health. The CDR3 DNA reads TGTGCCAGTCGTCCCGGACAGGGGGGTGGGGCCAACGTCCTGACTTTC. Its translation is CASRPGQGGGANVLTF.